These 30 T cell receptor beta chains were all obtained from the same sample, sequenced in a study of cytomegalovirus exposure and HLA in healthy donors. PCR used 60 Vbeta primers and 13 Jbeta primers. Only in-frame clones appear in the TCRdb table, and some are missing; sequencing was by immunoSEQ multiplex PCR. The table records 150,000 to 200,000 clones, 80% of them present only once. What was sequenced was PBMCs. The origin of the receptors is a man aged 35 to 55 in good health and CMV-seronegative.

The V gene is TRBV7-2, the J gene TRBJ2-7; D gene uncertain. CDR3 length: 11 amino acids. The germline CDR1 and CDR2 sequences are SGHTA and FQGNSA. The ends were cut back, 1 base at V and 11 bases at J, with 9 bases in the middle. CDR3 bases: TGTGCCAGCAGCTTAGACACCTCCAAGTACTTC. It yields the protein CASSLDTSKYF.

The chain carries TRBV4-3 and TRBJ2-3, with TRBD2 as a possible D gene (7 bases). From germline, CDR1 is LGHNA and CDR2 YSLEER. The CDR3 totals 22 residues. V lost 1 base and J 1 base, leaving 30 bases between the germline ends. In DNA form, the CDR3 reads TGCGCCAGCAGCCAAGGTTCCAGGGAAGTGTTGGGGGGGCTCGCTGGCACAGATACGCAGTATTTT. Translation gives CASSQGSREVLGGLAGTDTQYF.

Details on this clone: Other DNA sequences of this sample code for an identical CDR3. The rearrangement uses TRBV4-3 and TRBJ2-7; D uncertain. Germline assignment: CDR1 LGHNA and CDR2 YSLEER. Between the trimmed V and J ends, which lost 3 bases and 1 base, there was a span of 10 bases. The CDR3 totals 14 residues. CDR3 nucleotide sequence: TGCGCCAGCAGCCAGACCGGGTTATCCTACGAGCAGTACTTC. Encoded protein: CASSQTGLSYEQYF.

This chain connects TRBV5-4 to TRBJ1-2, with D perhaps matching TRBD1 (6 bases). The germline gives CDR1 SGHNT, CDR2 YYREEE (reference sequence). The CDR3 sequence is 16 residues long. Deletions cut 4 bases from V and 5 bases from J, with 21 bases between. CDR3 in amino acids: CASSDQSRGKGYGYTF. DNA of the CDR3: TGTGCCAGCAGCGACCAGAGCAGGGGAAAAGGGTATGGCTACACCTTC.

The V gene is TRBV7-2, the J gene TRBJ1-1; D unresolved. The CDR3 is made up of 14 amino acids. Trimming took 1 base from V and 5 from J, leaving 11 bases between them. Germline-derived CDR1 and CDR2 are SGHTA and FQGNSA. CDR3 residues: CASSLVGRRTEAFF. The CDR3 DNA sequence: TGTGCCAGCAGCTTAGTCGGCAGGAGGACTGAAGCTTTCTTT.

The CDR3 reads CASKRRASSGSNQEQYF. The CDR3 DNA sequence: TGTGCCAGTAAGCGGAGAGCCTCTAGCGGGAGTAACCAGGAGCAGTACTTC. V gene TRBV19 combines with J gene TRBJ2-7; 10 bases align to TRBD2. From germline, CDR1 is LNHDA and CDR2 SQIVND (reference sequence). The CDR3 covers 17 residues. Trimming cost V 7 bases and J 7 bases; bases outside gene matches: 19.

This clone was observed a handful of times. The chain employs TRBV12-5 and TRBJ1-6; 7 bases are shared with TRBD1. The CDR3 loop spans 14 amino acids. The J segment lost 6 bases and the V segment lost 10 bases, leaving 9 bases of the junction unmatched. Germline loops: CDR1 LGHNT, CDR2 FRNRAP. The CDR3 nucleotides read TGTGCTACCTCCGGGGACAGCGTTAATTCACCCCTCCACTTT. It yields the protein CATSGDSVNSPLHF.

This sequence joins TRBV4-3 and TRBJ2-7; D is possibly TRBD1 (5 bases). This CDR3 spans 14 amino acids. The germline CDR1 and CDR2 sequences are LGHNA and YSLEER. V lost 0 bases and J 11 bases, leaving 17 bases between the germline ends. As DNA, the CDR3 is TGCGCCAGCAGCCAAGATCGGACGCAGGGCGGCAAGTACTTC. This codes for CASSQDRTQGGKYF.

CDR3 amino acids: CASQTGTGNGYTF. Here the CDR3 DNA reads TGTGCCAGCCAGACCGGGACAGGGAATGGCTACACCTTC. This chain links TRBV25-1 with TRBJ1-2, with 9 nucleotides matching TRBD1. The CDR3 totals 13 residues. Trimming at V came to 8 bases and at J to 6 bases, leaving 7 bases not matched to a gene. Germline V gene lookup returns CDR1 MGHDK and CDR2 SYGVNS.

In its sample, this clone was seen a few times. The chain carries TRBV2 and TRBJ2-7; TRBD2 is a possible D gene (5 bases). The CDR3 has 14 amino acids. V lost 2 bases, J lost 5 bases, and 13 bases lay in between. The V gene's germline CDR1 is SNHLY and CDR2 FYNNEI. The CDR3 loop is CASSEFVGVNEQYF. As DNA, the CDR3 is TGTGCCAGCAGTGAATTTGTGGGAGTAAACGAGCAGTACTTC.

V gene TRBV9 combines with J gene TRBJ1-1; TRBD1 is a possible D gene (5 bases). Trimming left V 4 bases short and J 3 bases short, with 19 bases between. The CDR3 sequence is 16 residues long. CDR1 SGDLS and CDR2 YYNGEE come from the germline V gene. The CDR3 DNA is TGTGCCAGCAGCCCTGGGAGGGGTAGACTTGACACTGAAGCTTTCTTT. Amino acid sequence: CASSPGRGRLDTEAFF.

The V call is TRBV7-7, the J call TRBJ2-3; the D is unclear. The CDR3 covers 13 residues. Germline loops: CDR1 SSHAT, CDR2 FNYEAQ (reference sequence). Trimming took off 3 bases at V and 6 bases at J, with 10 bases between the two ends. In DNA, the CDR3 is TGTGCCAGCAGCTTGGGCAGATCGGATACGCAGTATTTT. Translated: CASSLGRSDTQYF.

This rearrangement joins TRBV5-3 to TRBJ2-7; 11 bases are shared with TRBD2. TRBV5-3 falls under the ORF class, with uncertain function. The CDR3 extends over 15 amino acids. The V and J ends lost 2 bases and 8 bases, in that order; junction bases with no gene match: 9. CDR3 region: CARSLSGTSGLKQYF. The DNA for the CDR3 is TGTGCCAGAAGCTTATCCGGGACTAGCGGACTCAAGCAGTACTTC.

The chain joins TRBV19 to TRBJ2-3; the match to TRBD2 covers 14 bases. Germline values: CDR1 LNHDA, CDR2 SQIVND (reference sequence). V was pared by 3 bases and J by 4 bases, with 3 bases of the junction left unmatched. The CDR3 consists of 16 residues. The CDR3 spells CASSMTSGRAPDTQYF. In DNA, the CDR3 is TGTGCCAGTAGTATGACTAGCGGGAGGGCCCCAGATACGCAGTATTTT.

The CDR3 DNA sequence: TGTGCCAGCAGTTTAGCGGGAGTGGGTGAGCAGTTCTTC. Amino acids: CASSLAGVGEQFF. V usage is TRBV6-5 and J usage is TRBJ2-1, with 9 bases aligning to TRBD2. The junction had 4 bases not matched to a gene; V was cut back by 4 bases and J by 9 bases. Germline loops: CDR1 MNHEY, CDR2 SVGAGI. The CDR3 is made up of 13 amino acids.

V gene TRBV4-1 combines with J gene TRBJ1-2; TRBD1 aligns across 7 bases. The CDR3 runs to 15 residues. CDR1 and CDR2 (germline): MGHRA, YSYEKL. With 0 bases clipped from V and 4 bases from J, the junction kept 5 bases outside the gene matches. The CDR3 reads CASSQDGRGLYGYTF. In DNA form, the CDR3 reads TGCGCCAGCAGCCAAGATGGAAGGGGGCTCTATGGCTACACCTTC.

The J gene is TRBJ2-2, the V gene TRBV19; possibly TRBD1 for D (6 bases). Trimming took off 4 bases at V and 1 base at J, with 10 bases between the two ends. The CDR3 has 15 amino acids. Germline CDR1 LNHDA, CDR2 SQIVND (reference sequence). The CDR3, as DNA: TGTGCCAGTAGTAAATGGGACAAGAACACCGGGGAGCTGTTTTTT. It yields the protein CASSKWDKNTGELFF. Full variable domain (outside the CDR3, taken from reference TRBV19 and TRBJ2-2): DGGITQSPKYLFRKEGQNVTLSCEQNLNHDAMYWYRQDPGQGLRLIYYSQIVNDFQKGDIAEGYSVSREKKESFPLTVTSAQKNPTAFYLCASSKWDKNTGELFFGEGSRLTVL.

CDR3 protein: CASSPRLAGGSSYNEQFF. The CDR3 coding sequence is TGCGCCAGCAGCCCACGACTAGCGGGAGGTAGCTCCTACAATGAGCAGTTCTTC. The gene calls are TRBV4-1 and TRBJ2-1, with 13 bases lining up with TRBD2. Germline trimming cut 4 bases from V and 0 bases from J; bases unmatched to any gene: 6. The CDR3 is made up of 18 amino acids. Germline values: CDR1 MGHRA, CDR2 YSYEKL.

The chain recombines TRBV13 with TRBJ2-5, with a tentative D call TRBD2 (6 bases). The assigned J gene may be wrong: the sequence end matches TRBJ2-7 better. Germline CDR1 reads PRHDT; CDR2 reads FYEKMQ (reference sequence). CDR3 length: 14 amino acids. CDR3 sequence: CASSLRRESYEQYF. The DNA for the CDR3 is TGTGCCAGCAGCCTGAGGAGGGAGTCCTACGAGCAGTACTTC.

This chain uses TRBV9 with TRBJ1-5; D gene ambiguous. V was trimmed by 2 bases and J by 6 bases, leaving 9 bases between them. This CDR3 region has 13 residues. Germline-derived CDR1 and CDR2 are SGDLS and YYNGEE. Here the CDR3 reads CASSVYPGQPQHF. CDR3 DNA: TGTGCCAGCAGCGTTTACCCGGGTCAGCCCCAGCATTTT.

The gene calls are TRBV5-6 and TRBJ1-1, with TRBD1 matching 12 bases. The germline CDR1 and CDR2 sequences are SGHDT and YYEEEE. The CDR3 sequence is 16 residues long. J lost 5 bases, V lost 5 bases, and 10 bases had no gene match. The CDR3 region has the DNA TGTGCCAGCAGGGCGGGACAGGGGGCTTTGGGGACTGAAGCTTTCTTT. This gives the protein CASRAGQGALGTEAFF.

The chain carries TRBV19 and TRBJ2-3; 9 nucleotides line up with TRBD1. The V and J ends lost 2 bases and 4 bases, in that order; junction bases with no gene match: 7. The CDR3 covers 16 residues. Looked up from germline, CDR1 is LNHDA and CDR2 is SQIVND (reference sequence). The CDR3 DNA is TGTGCCAGTAGTATACCTAACAGGGGGCTGGCAGATACGCAGTATTTT. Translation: CASSIPNRGLADTQYF.

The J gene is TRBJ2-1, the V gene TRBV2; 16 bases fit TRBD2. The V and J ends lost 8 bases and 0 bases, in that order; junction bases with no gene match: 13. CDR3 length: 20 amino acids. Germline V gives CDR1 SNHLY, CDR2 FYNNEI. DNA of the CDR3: TGTGCCAGCGACTTCCCAGACGGGACTAGCGGGGGGGCCTCCTACAATGAGCAGTTCTTC. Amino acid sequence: CASDFPDGTSGGASYNEQFF.

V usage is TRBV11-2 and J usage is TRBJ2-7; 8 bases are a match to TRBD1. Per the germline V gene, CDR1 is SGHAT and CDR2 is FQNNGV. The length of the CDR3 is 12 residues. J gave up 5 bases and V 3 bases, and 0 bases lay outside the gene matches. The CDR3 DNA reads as TGTGCCAGCAGCTTGGACAGGGACGAGCAGTACTTC. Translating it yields CASSLDRDEQYF.

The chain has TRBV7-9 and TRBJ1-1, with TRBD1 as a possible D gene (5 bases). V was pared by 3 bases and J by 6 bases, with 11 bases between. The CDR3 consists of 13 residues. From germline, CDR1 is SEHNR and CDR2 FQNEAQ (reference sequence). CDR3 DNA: TGTGCCAGCAGCTTGGGGAGGGACGCTGAAGCTTTCTTT. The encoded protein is CASSLGRDAEAFF.

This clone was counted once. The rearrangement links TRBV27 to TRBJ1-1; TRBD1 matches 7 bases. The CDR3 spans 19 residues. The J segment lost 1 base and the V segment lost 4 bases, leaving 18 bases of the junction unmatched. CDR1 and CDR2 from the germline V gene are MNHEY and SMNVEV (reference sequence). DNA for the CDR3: TGTGCCAGCAGTTCGTTCTCGATCCTCGGGACAGCGGCGAACACTGAAGCTTTCTTT. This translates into CASSSFSILGTAANTEAFF.

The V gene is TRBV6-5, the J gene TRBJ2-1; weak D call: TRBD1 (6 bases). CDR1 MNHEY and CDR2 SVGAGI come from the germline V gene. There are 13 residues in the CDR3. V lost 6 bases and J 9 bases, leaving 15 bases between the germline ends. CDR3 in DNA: TGTGCCAGCAGACAAACAGGGTTCGGTGAGCAGTTCTTC. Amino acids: CASRQTGFGEQFF.

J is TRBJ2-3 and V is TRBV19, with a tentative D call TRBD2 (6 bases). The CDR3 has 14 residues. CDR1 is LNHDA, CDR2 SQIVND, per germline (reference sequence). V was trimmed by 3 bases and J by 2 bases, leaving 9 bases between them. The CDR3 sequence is CASSIERVTDTQYF. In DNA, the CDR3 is TGTGCCAGTAGTATCGAGCGGGTCACAGATACGCAGTATTTT.

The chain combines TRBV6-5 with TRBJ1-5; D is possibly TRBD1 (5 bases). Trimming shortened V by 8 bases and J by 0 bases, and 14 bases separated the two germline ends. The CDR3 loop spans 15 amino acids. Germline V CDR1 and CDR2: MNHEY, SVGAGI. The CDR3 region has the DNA TGTGCCAGCCACCCCGGGGGTTATAGCAATCAGCCCCAGCATTTT. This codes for CASHPGGYSNQPQHF.

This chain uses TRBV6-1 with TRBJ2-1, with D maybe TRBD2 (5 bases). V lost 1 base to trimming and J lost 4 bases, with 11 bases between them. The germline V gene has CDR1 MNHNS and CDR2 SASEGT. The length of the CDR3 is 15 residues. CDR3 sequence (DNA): TGTGCCAGCAGTGAAGGGGTCAGCGGATACAATGAGCAGTTCTTC. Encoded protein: CASSEGVSGYNEQFF.